The clone carrying this T cell receptor (beta chain) was seen a handful of times. No antigen is known for it. The PCR made use of 60 Vbeta and 13 Jbeta primers. Measured with immunoSEQ multiplex PCR; TCRdb has only the in-frame clones, and not every one. Found here are under 200,000 clones, around three quarters of them singletons; the top ten hold 1.5% to 2%. This CDR3 is built from 15 residues. Germline CDR1 SGDLS, CDR2 YYNGEE. With 4 bases clipped from V and 5 bases from J, the junction kept 8 bases outside the gene matches. These data come from a study of cytomegalovirus exposure and HLA in healthy donors. General study results and limits: Fewer N-insertions (relative to the roughly 630-donor mean) were reportedly seen in an Asian-associated ancestry cluster in a later analysis. Follow-up analysis later connected one missense variant in DCLRE1C with trimming of TCR beta V- and J-genes.

The chain employs TRBV9 and TRBJ2-2; 7 bases align to TRBD1. Sequenced input: PBMCs. This receptor was identified in a man aged 25 to 40 in good health and CMV-seronegative. The CDR3 loop is CASSPRTGGTGELFF. CDR3 in DNA: TGTGCCAGCAGCCCTCGGACAGGTGGGACCGGGGAGCTGTTTTTT. The variable domain in full, with the rest retrieved from reference TRBV9 and TRBJ2-2, is DSGVTQTPKHLITATGQRVTLRCSPRSGDLSVYWYQQSLDQGLQFLIQYYNGEERAKGNILERFSAQQFPDLHSELNLSSLELGDSALYFCASSPRTGGTGELFFGEGSRLTVL.